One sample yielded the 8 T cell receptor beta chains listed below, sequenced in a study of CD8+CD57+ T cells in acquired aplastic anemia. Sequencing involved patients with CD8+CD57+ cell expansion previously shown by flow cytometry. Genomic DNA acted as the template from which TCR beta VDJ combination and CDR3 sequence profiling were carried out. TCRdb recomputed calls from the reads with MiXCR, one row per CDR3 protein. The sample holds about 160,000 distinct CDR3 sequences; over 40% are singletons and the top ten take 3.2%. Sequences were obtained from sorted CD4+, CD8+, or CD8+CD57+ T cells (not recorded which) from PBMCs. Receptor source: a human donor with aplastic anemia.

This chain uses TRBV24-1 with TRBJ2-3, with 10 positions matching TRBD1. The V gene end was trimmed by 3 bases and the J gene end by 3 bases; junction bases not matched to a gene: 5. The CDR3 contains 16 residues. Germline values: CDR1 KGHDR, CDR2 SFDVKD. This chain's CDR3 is CATSDAQDRGTDTQYF. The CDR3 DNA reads TGTGCCACCAGTGATGCCCAGGACAGGGGGACAGATACGCAGTATTTT.

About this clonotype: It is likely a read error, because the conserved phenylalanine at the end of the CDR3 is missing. CDR3 sequence reads: CASSLGTGRGVLNTEAFV. In nucleotides, the CDR3 is TGCGCCAGCAGCTTGGGTACAGGGCGGGGGGTGCTGAACACTGAAGCTTTCGTT. This sequence joins TRBV5-1 and TRBJ1-1, with a tentative D call TRBD1 (6 bases). The V gene lost 0 bases and the J gene lost 0 bases, with 18 bases spanning the gap. CDR1 and CDR2 from the germline V gene are SGHRS and YFSETQ. CDR3 length equals 18 residues.

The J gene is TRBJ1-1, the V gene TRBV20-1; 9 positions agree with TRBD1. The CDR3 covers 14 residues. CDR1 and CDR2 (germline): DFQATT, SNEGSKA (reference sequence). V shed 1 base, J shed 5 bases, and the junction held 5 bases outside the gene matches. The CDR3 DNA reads TGCAGTGCTAGAGGGGACAGGGAGGAGACTGAAGCTTTCTTT. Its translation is CSARGDREETEAFF.

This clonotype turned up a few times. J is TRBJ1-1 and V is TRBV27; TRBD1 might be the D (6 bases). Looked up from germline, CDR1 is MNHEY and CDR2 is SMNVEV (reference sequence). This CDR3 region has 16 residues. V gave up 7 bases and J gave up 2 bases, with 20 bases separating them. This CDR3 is CASNKRGAGRNTEAFF. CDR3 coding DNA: TGTGCCAGCAACAAAAGGGGGGCAGGGAGAAACACTGAAGCTTTCTTT.

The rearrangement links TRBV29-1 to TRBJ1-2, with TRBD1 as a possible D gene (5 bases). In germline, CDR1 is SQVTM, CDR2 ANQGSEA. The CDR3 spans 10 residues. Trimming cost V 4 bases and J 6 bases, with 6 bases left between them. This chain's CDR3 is CSVGRDGYTF. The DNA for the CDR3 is TGCAGCGTTGGCAGGGATGGCTACACCTTC.

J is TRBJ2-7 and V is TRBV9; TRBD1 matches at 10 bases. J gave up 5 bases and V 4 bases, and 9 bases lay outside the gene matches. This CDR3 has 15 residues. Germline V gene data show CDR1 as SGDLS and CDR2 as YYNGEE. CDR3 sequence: CASSRVTGGSDEQYV. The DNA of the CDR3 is TGTGCCAGCAGCCGAGTGACAGGGGGCAGCGACGAGCAGTACGTC.

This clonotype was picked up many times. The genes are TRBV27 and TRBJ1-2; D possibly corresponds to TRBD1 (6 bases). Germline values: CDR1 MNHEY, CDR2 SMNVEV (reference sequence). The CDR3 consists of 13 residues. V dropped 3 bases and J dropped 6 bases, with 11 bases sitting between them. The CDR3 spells CASSFAGADGYTF. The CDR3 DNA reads TGTGCCAGCAGTTTTGCAGGGGCTGATGGCTACACCTTC.

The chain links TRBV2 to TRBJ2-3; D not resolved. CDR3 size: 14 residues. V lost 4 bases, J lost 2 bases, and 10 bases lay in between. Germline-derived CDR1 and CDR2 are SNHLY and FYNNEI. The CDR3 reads CASSGIGFTDTQYF. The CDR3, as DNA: TGTGCCAGCAGTGGCATAGGCTTCACAGATACGCAGTATTTT. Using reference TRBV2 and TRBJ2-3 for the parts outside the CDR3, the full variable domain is EPEVTQTPSHQVTQMGQEVILRCVPISNHLYFYWYRQILGQKVEFLVSFYNNEISEKSEIFDDQFSVERPDGSNFTLKIRSTKLEDSAMYFCASSGIGFTDTQYFGPGTRLTVL.